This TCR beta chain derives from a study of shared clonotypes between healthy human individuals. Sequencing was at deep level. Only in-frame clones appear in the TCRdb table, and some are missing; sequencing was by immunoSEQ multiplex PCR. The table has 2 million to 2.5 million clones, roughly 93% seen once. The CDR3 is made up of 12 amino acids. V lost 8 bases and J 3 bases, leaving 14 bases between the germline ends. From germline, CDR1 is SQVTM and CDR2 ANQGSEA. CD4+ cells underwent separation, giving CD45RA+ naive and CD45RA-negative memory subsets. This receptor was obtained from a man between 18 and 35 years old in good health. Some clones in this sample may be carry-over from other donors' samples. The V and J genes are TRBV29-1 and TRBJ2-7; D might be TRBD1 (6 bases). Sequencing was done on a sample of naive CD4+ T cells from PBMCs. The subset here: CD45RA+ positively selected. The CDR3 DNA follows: TGCAGCCTCCGGACAGCCTTCTACGAGCAGTACTTC. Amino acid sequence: CSLRTAFYEQYF.